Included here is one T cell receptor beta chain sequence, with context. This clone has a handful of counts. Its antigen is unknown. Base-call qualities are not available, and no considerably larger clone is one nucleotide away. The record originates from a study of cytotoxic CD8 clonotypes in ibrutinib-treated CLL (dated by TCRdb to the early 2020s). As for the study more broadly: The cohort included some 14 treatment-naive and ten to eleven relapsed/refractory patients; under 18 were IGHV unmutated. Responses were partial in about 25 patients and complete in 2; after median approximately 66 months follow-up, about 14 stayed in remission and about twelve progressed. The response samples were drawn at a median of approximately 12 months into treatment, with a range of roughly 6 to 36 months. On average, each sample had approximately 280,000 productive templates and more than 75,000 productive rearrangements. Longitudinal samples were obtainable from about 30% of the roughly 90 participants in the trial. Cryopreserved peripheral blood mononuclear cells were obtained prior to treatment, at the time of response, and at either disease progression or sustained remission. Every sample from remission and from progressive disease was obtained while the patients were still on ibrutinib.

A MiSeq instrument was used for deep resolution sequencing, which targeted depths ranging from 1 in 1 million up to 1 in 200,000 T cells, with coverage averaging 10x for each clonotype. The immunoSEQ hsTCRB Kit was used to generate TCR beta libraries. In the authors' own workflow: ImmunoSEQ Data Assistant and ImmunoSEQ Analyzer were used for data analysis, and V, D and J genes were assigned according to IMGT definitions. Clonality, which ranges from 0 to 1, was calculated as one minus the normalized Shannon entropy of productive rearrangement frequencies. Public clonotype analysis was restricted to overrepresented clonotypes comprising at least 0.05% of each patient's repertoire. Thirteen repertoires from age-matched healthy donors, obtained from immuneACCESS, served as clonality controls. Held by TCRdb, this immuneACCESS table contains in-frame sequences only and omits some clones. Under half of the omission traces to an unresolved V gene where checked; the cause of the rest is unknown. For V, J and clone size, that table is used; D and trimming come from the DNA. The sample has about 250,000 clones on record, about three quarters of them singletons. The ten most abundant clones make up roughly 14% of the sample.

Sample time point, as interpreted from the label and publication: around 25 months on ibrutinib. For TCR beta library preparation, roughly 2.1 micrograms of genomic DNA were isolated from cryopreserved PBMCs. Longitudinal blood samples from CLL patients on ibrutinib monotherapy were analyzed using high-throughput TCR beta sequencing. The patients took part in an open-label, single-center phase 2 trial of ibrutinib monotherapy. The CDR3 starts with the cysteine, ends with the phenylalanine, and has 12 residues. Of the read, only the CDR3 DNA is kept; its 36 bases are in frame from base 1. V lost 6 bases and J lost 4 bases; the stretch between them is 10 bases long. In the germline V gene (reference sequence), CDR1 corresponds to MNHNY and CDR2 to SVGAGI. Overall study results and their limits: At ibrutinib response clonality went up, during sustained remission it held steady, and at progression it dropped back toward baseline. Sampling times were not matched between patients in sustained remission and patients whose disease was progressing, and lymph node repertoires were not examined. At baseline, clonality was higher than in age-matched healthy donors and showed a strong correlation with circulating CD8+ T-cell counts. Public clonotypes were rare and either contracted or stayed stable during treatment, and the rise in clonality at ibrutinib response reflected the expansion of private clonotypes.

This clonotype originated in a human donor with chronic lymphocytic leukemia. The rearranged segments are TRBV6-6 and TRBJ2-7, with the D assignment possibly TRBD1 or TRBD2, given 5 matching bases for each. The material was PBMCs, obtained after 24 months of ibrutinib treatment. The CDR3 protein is CASRAGSYEQYF. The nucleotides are TGTGCCAGCAGGGCAGGGAGTTACGAGCAGTACTTC.